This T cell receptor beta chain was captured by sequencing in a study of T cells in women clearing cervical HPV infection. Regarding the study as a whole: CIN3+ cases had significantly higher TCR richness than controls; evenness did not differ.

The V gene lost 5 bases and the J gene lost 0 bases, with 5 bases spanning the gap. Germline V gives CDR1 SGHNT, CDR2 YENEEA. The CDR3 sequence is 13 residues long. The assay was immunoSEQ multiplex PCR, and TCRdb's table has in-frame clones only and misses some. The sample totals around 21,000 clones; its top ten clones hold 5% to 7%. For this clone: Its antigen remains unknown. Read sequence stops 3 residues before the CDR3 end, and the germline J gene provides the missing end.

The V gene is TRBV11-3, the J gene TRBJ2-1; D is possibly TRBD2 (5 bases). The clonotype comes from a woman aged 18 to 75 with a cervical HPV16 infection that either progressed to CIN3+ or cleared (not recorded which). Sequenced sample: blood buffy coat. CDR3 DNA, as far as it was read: TGTGCCAGCAGCCGGGGCTCCTACAATGAG. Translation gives CASSRGSYNE. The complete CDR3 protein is CASSRGSYNEQFF. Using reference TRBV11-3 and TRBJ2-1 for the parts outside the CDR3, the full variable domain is EAGVVQSPRYKIIEKKQPVAFWCNPISGHNTLYWYLQNLGQGPELLIRYENEEAVDDSQLPKDRFSAERLKGVDSTLKIQPAELGDSAVYLCASSRGSYNEQFFGPGTRLTVL.